The 20 T cell receptor beta chains reported below all come from one sample, sequenced in a study of yellow fever vaccine responses in identical twins. Using its own MiXCR run on the RT-PCR reads, TCRdb lists one record per CDR3 protein. The table includes fewer than 4,000 distinct CDR3 sequences, 75% to 85% detected once. The sample here was T cells from blood (PBMCs), unsorted or a sorted subset (not recorded which), taken before or after yellow fever vaccination (not recorded which). The receptors originated from a woman younger than 35 who received the yellow fever vaccine.

This clonotype came up a few times. The gene calls are TRBV23-1 and TRBJ1-2; 10 nucleotides match TRBD1. TRBV23-1 qualifies as an ORF whose function is uncertain. The ends lost 6 bases at V and 3 bases at J; junction bases unmatched: 1. The CDR3 length is 13 residues. CDR3 DNA: TGCGCCAGCAGGACAGGGGGCGACTATGGCTACACCTTC. As protein: CASRTGGDYGYTF.

The genes are TRBV20-1 and TRBJ1-5; a weak D match, TRBD1 (5 bases). Germline CDR1 reads DFQATT; CDR2 reads SNEGSKA (reference sequence). The CDR3 consists of 12 residues. Trimming stripped 5 bases from V and 9 bases from J, with 14 bases between. CDR3 sequence: CSAGTGGGPQHF. CDR3 coding DNA: TGCAGTGCTGGGACGGGTGGGGGGCCCCAGCATTTT.

The V call is TRBV28, the J call TRBJ1-4; D not resolved. Germline CDR1 is MDHEN and CDR2 is SYDVKM. Trimming shortened V by 7 bases and J by 0 bases, and 12 bases separated the two germline ends. CDR3 length: 15 residues. Written as DNA, the CDR3 is TGTGCCAGCACCGATCCCAGAACAACTAATGAAAAACTGTTTTTT. This encodes CASTDPRTTNEKLFF.

Concerning this clonotype itself: An end of the junction does not agree with germline; a read error may underlie this. The rearrangement joins TRBV10-3 to TRBJ2-1, with a possible D match to TRBD2 (5 bases). In germline, CDR1 is ENHRY, CDR2 SYGVKD. This CDR3 spans 13 amino acids. Here the CDR3 reads CSSRSSYGDEQFF. CDR3 DNA sequence: TGCTCAAGTCGCAGCTCCTACGGGGATGAGCAGTTCTTC.

In its sample, this clonotype was seen a few times. The chain is built from TRBV12-3 or TRBV12-4 and TRBJ1-1, with D hard to call. This CDR3 comprises 15 residues. Trimming removed 10 bases at V and 2 bases at J, with 20 bases between. The CDR3 here is CATPTLRRGNTEAFF. The DNA of the CDR3 is TGTGCCACCCCGACTCTCCGCCGGGGAAACACTGAAGCTTTCTTT.

The rearrangement uses TRBV7-3 and TRBJ2-1; D may be TRBD2 (6 bases). The CDR3 runs to 15 residues. Trimming cost V 2 bases and J 4 bases, with 12 bases left between them. From germline, CDR1 is SGHTA and CDR2 FQGTGA. The CDR3 DNA sequence: TGTGCCAGCAGCTTATCCGGGGGAGTTTACAATGAGCAGTTCTTC. Its translation: CASSLSGGVYNEQFF.

This chain uses TRBV29-1 with TRBJ1-1; TRBD1 might be the D (5 bases). The germline V gene has CDR1 SQVTM and CDR2 ANQGSEA. This CDR3 is 14 amino acids long. V lost 1 base and J lost 6, with 15 bases in between. CDR3 protein: CSVEGRDAEAEAFF. In DNA form, the CDR3 reads TGCAGCGTTGAAGGCCGGGACGCCGAGGCTGAAGCTTTCTTT. Drawing the rest from reference TRBV29-1 and TRBJ1-1, the complete variable domain is SAVISQKPSRDICQRGTSLTIQCQVDSQVTMMFWYRQQPGQSLTLIATANQGSEATYESGFVIDKFPISRPNLTFSTLTVSNMSPEDSSIYLCSVEGRDAEAEAFFGQGTRLTVV.

The chain is built from TRBV5-1 and TRBJ1-1, with D unclear. V lost 2 bases and J lost 0, with 8 bases in between. The CDR3 extends over 14 amino acids. CDR1 is SGHRS, CDR2 YFSETQ, per germline. CDR3 loop: CASSFQDVNTEAFF. The CDR3, as DNA: TGCGCCAGCAGCTTTCAGGACGTGAACACTGAAGCTTTCTTT.

This chain links TRBV5-6 with TRBJ1-1; no firm D call. CDR1 and CDR2 (germline): SGHDT, YYEEEE. The germline V and J ends were trimmed by 0 bases and 2 bases, with 8 bases remaining between them. The CDR3 is 14 residues long. As DNA, the CDR3 is TGTGCCAGCAGCTTGGGAGGGATAAACACTGAAGCTTTCTTT. This encodes CASSLGGINTEAFF.

This clonotype was seen once. The genes are TRBV7-9 and TRBJ1-2; 8 bases fit TRBD1. The CDR3 runs 15 residues. Germline CDR1 SEHNR, CDR2 FQNEAQ (reference sequence). The V gene end was trimmed by 4 bases and the J gene end by 0 bases; junction bases not matched to a gene: 4. DNA of the CDR3: TGTGCCAGCAGCTCCGACAGGGGACCTAACTATGGCTACACCTTC. Its protein is CASSSDRGPNYGYTF.

The chain joins TRBV11-1 to TRBJ2-1; tentative D call: TRBD2 (6 bases). Germline values: CDR1 SGHAT, CDR2 FQDESV (reference sequence). This CDR3 is 18 amino acids long. V was shortened by 2 bases and J by 5 bases, with 22 bases between the two germline ends. This chain's CDR3 is CASSLPPARAEGNNEQFF. CDR3 sequence (DNA): TGTGCCAGCAGCTTACCCCCTGCCAGGGCGGAGGGGAACAATGAGCAGTTCTTC.

This chain uses TRBV29-1 with TRBJ1-1, with D perhaps TRBD1 (6 bases). The germline V gene encodes CDR1 SQVTM and CDR2 ANQGSEA. V lost 7 bases and J 1 base, leaving 16 bases between the germline ends. The CDR3 covers 14 residues. The CDR3 spells CSARSQGRNTEAFF. CDR3 nucleotide sequence: TGCAGCGCCCGAAGTCAGGGGAGGAACACTGAAGCTTTCTTT.

This clonotype was picked up a small number of times. This CDR3 is CASRVRQGANEQFF. DNA for the CDR3: TGTGCCAGCAGGGTAAGACAGGGCGCCAATGAGCAGTTCTTC. The chain combines TRBV2 with TRBJ2-1; 7 nucleotides match TRBD1. In germline, CDR1 is SNHLY, CDR2 FYNNEI. After removal of 6 bases from V and 6 bases from J, the junction contained 8 bases not matched to a gene. The CDR3 sequence is 14 residues long. The whole variable domain, remainder taken from reference TRBV2 and TRBJ2-1, is EPEVTQTPSHQVTQMGQEVILRCVPISNHLYFYWYRQILGQKVEFLVSFYNNEISEKSEIFDDQFSVERPDGSNFTLKIRSTKLEDSAMYFCASRVRQGANEQFFGPGTRLTVL.

The rearrangement joins TRBV20-1 to TRBJ1-1; tentatively, D is TRBD1 (5 bases). Germline V gene sequence: CDR1 DFQATT, CDR2 SNEGSKA (reference sequence). Trimming took 0 bases from V and 5 from J, leaving 10 bases between them. The CDR3 sequence is 13 residues long. CDR3 amino acids: CSARDSGGTEAFF. CDR3 nucleotides: TGCAGTGCTAGAGATTCGGGGGGGACTGAAGCTTTCTTT.

The chain couples TRBV7-2 to TRBJ2-6; D is ambiguous. Trimming shortened V by 0 bases and J by 3 bases, and 9 bases separated the two germline ends. Germline assignment: CDR1 SGHTA and CDR2 FQGNSA. This CDR3 has 16 amino acids. CDR3 in amino acids: CASSLAGFRGANVLTF. The CDR3 DNA reads as TGTGCCAGCAGCTTAGCAGGGTTCCGTGGGGCCAACGTCCTGACTTTC.

The V gene is TRBV5-4, the J gene TRBJ2-2; the D is unclear. The V end lost 4 bases, the J end lost 1 base, and 14 bases lay between the germline ends. In germline, CDR1 is SGHNT, CDR2 YYREEE (reference sequence). The CDR3 totals 16 residues. The CDR3 region has the DNA TGTGCCAGCAGCCCGTCTAGTACATGGAACACCGGGGAGCTGTTTTTT. Translation: CASSPSSTWNTGELFF. The whole variable domain, remainder taken from reference TRBV5-4 and TRBJ2-2, is ETGVTQSPTHLIKTRGQQVTLRCSSQSGHNTVSWYQQALGQGPQFIFQYYREEENGRGNFPPRFSGLQFPNYSSELNVNALELDDSALYLCASSPSSTWNTGELFFGEGSRLTVL.

Only one count was recorded for this clonotype. The V and J genes are TRBV11-2 and TRBJ2-2; no clear D. Trimming removed 4 bases at V and 3 bases at J, with 6 bases between. Per germline, CDR1 SGHAT and CDR2 FQNNGV. There are 13 residues in the CDR3. CDR3 bases: TGTGCCAGCAGCTCCCATTACACCGGGGAGCTGTTTTTT. It yields the protein CASSSHYTGELFF.

The chain uses TRBV11-3 and TRBJ2-1; 8 bases are a match to TRBD2. V lost 1 base, J lost 5 bases, and 10 bases stayed unmatched. This CDR3 comprises 17 residues. CDR1 and CDR2 from the germline V gene are SGHNT and YENEEA. The CDR3 sequence: CASSLALTGLGNNEQFF. CDR3 nucleotides: TGTGCCAGCAGCTTAGCCCTTACGGGACTAGGAAACAATGAGCAGTTCTTC.

V and J are TRBV7-9 and TRBJ1-2, with a possible D match to TRBD1 (5 bases). The ends were cut back, 2 bases at V and 6 bases at J, with 13 bases in the middle. The CDR3 consists of 14 residues. In germline, CDR1 is SEHNR, CDR2 FQNEAQ (reference sequence). The CDR3 bases are TGTGCCAGCAGCTTAATACAGGAAAAGAATGGCTACACCTTC. It codes for CASSLIQEKNGYTF.

The chain couples TRBV29-1 to TRBJ2-1; D gene uncertain. Trimming pared 6 bases from V and 3 bases from J, leaving 12 bases between. This CDR3 has 13 amino acids. The V gene's germline CDR1 is SQVTM and CDR2 ANQGSEA. DNA for the CDR3: TGCAGCGTCCGCGGAAATGGCTACAATGAGCAGTTCTTC. Amino acid sequence: CSVRGNGYNEQFF.